A single sample gave rise to the 24 T cell receptor beta chains below, sequenced in a study of post-analysis software for immune sequencing data. Built from TCR beta cDNA, the libraries had unique molecular identifiers in them. TCRdb recomputed calls from the PCR reads with MiXCR, one row per CDR3 protein. The table shows 350,000 to 500,000 distinct CDR3 sequences, with approximately 37% occurring only once. Study-wide points: Comparison of patients with controls showed roughly five TRBV segments more frequent in patients, TRBV5-6, TRBV5-1 and TRBV20-1 among them.

These receptors have no identified antigens. The sequencing sample was made of blood. These TCRs come from a girl aged 2 to 10 with multiple sclerosis.

With respect to this clonotype: A read error may be the cause here, since a much bigger clone is one base away. CDR3 in amino acids: CASTSFKGPYEQYF. The CDR3 DNA follows: TGTGCCAGCACCAGTTTCAAGGGACCCTACGAGCAGTACTTC. V gene TRBV7-2 combines with J gene TRBJ2-4; possibly TRBD1 or TRBD2 for D (5 bases each). The J call may be mistaken, given a closer DNA end match to TRBJ2-7. The V gene's germline CDR1 is SGHTA and CDR2 FQGNSA. This CDR3 is built from 14 residues.

This clonotype was picked up many times. The chain combines TRBV20-1 with TRBJ2-7, with a possible D match to TRBD2 (5 bases). This CDR3 region has 12 residues. Looked up from germline, CDR1 is DFQATT and CDR2 is SNEGSKA (reference sequence). V was cut by 2 bases and J by 7 bases, with 12 bases left in between. The chain's CDR3 is CSARSGSGEQYF. CDR3 bases: TGCAGTGCTAGAAGTGGGTCGGGAGAGCAGTACTTC.

The V gene is TRBV6-1, the J gene TRBJ2-1; D unclear. Trimming cost V 2 bases and J 6 bases, with 11 bases left between them. The CDR3 is 14 amino acids. The germline V gene encodes CDR1 MNHNS and CDR2 SASEGT. The CDR3 region is CASSEHHLFNEQFF. CDR3 nucleotide sequence: TGTGCCAGCAGTGAACACCACTTGTTCAATGAGCAGTTCTTC.

The chain is built from TRBV29-1 and TRBJ2-1; D uncertain. Germline V gene data show CDR1 as SQVTM and CDR2 as ANQGSEA. The CDR3 sequence is 14 residues long. The ends were cut back, 4 bases at V and 0 bases at J, with 10 bases in the middle. CDR3 protein: CSVGKTFSYNEQFF. The CDR3 nucleotides are TGCAGCGTTGGCAAAACCTTCTCCTACAATGAGCAGTTCTTC.

The J gene is TRBJ1-5, the V gene TRBV24-1; TRBD1 might be the D (5 bases). Trimming left V 5 bases short and J 0 bases short, with 10 bases between. The germline gives CDR1 KGHDR, CDR2 SFDVKD. The CDR3 runs 15 residues. The CDR3 DNA follows: TGTGCCACCAGTGGGGGCAAATATAGCAATCAGCCCCAGCATTTT. Its translation: CATSGGKYSNQPQHF.

This chain connects TRBV10-3 to TRBJ1-2; unclear D gene. CDR3 length: 15 residues. The V gene's germline CDR1 is ENHRY and CDR2 SYGVKD. V was shortened by 2 bases and J by 1 base, with 11 bases between the two germline ends. CDR3 coding DNA: TGTGCCATCAGTGAGGGAACCGGGATTAACTATGGCTACACCTTC. Translating gives CAISEGTGINYGYTF.

V and J are TRBV28 and TRBJ2-7; maybe TRBD1 (5 bases). CDR3 size: 12 residues. The ends were cut back, 7 bases at V and 3 bases at J, with 10 bases in the middle. The germline V gene encodes CDR1 MDHEN and CDR2 SYDVKM. CDR3 in DNA: TGTGCCAGCACGGACAATGGCTACGAGCAGTACTTC. This gives the protein CASTDNGYEQYF.

This clonotype was seen a few times. V usage is TRBV5-5 and J usage is TRBJ1-2, with 9 bases identical to TRBD1. The trim removed 3 bases at V and 3 bases at J, leaving 6 bases unmatched. The CDR3 runs to 15 residues. Germline V gene lookup returns CDR1 SGHKS and CDR2 YYEKEE (reference sequence). CDR3 loop: CASSYRDRADYGYTF. For the CDR3, the DNA is TGTGCCAGCAGCTACCGGGACAGGGCGGACTATGGCTACACCTTC.

This chain links TRBV20-1 with TRBJ2-1; TRBD1 matches 8 bases. With 1 base clipped from V and 6 bases from J, the junction kept 2 bases outside the gene matches. The CDR3 sequence is 13 residues long. Germline assignment: CDR1 DFQATT and CDR2 SNEGSKA (reference sequence). The CDR3 bases are TGCAGTGCTAGAGGGACAGGGATCAATGAGCAGTTCTTC. This gives the protein CSARGTGINEQFF.

V usage is TRBV20-1 and J usage is TRBJ2-7, with D possibly TRBD2 on 5 matching bases. Germline V gives CDR1 DFQATT, CDR2 SNEGSKA (reference sequence). V was trimmed by 1 base and J by 3 bases, leaving 13 bases between them. The CDR3 spans 14 residues. CDR3 sequence (DNA): TGCAGTGCTAGAGTAAGCCGCGGGTACTACGAGCAGTACTTC. Translating it yields CSARVSRGYYEQYF.

This clonotype has only one observation. V gene TRBV24-1 combines with J gene TRBJ2-7, with D uncertain. Trimming shortened V by 3 bases and J by 10 bases, and 21 bases separated the two germline ends. The CDR3 runs 15 residues. Germline assignment: CDR1 KGHDR and CDR2 SFDVKD. The CDR3 reads CATSDRRALQEAQYF. CDR3 in DNA: TGTGCCACCAGTGATCGTAGGGCACTCCAAGAGGCCCAGTACTTC.

The rearrangement links TRBV4-3 to TRBJ2-3; D perhaps matches TRBD2 (5 bases). CDR3 size: 15 residues. Between the trimmed V and J ends, which lost 0 bases and 5 bases, there was a span of 12 bases. Germline CDR1 and CDR2: LGHNA and YSLEER. CDR3 nucleotides: TGCGCCAGCAGCCAAGATGAGGGAGTGAGAGATACGCAGTATTTT. Its protein is CASSQDEGVRDTQYF.

The V call is TRBV12-3 or TRBV12-4, the J call TRBJ1-5; 10 positions match TRBD1. The J segment lost 7 bases and the V segment lost 3 bases, leaving 3 bases of the junction unmatched. This CDR3 comprises 14 residues. CDR3 loop: CASSLGQGRQPQHF. DNA of the CDR3: TGTGCCAGCAGTTTGGGACAGGGGCGGCAGCCCCAGCATTTT.

The CDR3 region has the DNA TGTGCCAGCAGTCCTACAGTGGGGGTAGGAGCTTTCTTT. Translation: CASSPTVGVGAFF. This chain joins TRBV12-3 or TRBV12-4 and TRBJ1-1; D may be TRBD1 (5 bases). The CDR3 totals 13 residues. Trimming left V 5 bases short and J 10 bases short, with 17 bases between.

J is TRBJ2-7 and V is TRBV4-3; D is perhaps TRBD2 (5 bases). This CDR3 contains 15 residues. The germline CDR1 and CDR2 sequences are LGHNA and YSLEER. V lost 3 bases and J lost 2, with 14 bases in between. CDR3 sequence reads: CASSQGAQKAYEQYF. CDR3 in DNA: TGCGCCAGCAGCCAGGGAGCGCAGAAAGCCTACGAGCAGTACTTC.

The gene calls are TRBV4-3 and TRBJ1-1, with 12 bases that match TRBD1. From germline, CDR1 is LGHNA and CDR2 YSLEER. The junction had 1 base not matched to a gene; V was cut back by 8 bases and J by 6 bases. CDR3 length: 12 amino acids. The CDR3 DNA reads as TGCGCCAGCGGGACAGGGGGCCCTGAAGCTTTCTTT. Encoded protein: CASGTGGPEAFF.

This clonotype was counted a single time. The chain carries TRBV7-9 and TRBJ1-1; a possible D gene is TRBD1 (5 bases). V was clipped by 3 bases and J by 7 bases, with 15 bases between them. This CDR3 region has 14 residues. The germline gives CDR1 SEHNR, CDR2 FQNEAQ (reference sequence). The CDR3 sequence: CASSFIGRDGEAFF. In DNA, the CDR3 is TGTGCCAGCAGCTTTATTGGCCGGGACGGTGAAGCTTTCTTT.

This clonotype was counted a few times. The chain links TRBV12-3 or TRBV12-4 to TRBJ1-2; possibly TRBD1 for D (5 bases). Trimming took off 1 base at V and 5 bases at J, with 11 bases between the two ends. This CDR3 is 14 amino acids long. CDR3 residues: CASSLVWKGYGYTF. The CDR3 region has the DNA TGTGCCAGCAGTTTAGTGTGGAAGGGGTATGGCTACACCTTC.

This clonotype was counted once. V is TRBV5-1 and J is TRBJ1-1; 11 bases match TRBD1. The CDR3 is 19 amino acids. The V gene's germline CDR1 is SGHRS and CDR2 YFSETQ. The J segment lost 1 base and the V segment lost 0 bases, leaving 11 bases of the junction unmatched. The DNA of the CDR3 is TGCGCCAGCAGCTTGGACGTCGGACAGGGGGCGTCAAGGAACACTGAAGCTTTCTTT. Protein sequence: CASSLDVGQGASRNTEAFF. Full variable domain (outside the CDR3, taken from reference TRBV5-1 and TRBJ1-1): KAGVTQTPRYLIKTRGQQVTLSCSPISGHRSVSWYQQTPGQGLQFLFEYFSETQRNKGNFPGRFSGRQFSNSRSEMNVSTLELGDSALYLCASSLDVGQGASRNTEAFFGQGTRLTVV.

The chain recombines TRBV28 with TRBJ2-7, with D perhaps TRBD1 (6 bases). The J call may be mistaken, given a closer DNA end match to TRBJ2-5. The CDR3 is made up of 14 amino acids. Per germline, CDR1 MDHEN and CDR2 SYDVKM. CDR3 nucleotide sequence: TGTGCCAGCAGTTTAATTAGAGTAGGGGGGACCCAGTACTTC. Protein: CASSLIRVGGTQYF.

This rearrangement joins TRBV6-1 to TRBJ1-1; D is possibly TRBD1 (6 bases). CDR1 and CDR2 from the germline V gene are MNHNS and SASEGT. V shed 10 bases and J shed 1 base, with 19 bases lying between them. The CDR3 contains 15 residues. DNA of the CDR3: TGTGCCATTCAAGGCAGGGAGGGGGGGAACACTGAAGCTTTCTTT. Protein: CAIQGREGGNTEAFF.

This chain connects TRBV4-2 to TRBJ2-1; 9 nucleotides match TRBD2. Germline V CDR1 and CDR2: LGHNA, YNFKEQ. V was pared by 3 bases and J by 4 bases, with 4 bases of the junction left unmatched. This CDR3 region has 15 residues. CDR3 residues: CASSHPSGMYNEQFF. CDR3 nucleotide sequence: TGTGCCAGCAGCCACCCTAGCGGGATGTACAATGAGCAGTTCTTC.

The genes are TRBV5-1 and TRBJ2-7; D unresolved. This CDR3 is built from 16 residues. Trimming removed 0 bases from V and 2 bases from J, with 15 bases in between. CDR1 SGHRS and CDR2 YFSETQ come from the germline V gene. The CDR3 loop reads CASSLAVELPAYEQYF. DNA of the CDR3: TGCGCCAGCAGCTTGGCTGTGGAACTCCCCGCCTACGAGCAGTACTTC.

The genes are TRBV6-6 and TRBJ2-4; 7 nucleotides line up with TRBD1. The V segment lost 6 bases and the J segment 0 bases; nucleotides outside the gene matches: 5. This CDR3 region has 15 residues. Germline CDR1 is MNHNY and CDR2 is SVGAGI (reference sequence). DNA for the CDR3: TGTGCCAGCAGCGTTACAGGGGTAGCCAAAAACATTCAGTACTTC. This sequence encodes CASSVTGVAKNIQYF.